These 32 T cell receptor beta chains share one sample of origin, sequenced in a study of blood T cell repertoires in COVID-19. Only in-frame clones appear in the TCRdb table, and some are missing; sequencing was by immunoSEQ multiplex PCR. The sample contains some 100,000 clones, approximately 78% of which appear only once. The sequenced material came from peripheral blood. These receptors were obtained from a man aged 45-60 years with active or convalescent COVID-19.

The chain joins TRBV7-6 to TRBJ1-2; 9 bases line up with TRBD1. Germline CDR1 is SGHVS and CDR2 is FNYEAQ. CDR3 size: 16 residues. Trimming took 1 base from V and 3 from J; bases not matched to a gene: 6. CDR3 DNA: TGTGCCAGCAGCTTAGGGGGGACAGGGATCGACTATGGCTACACCTTC. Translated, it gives CASSLGGTGIDYGYTF.

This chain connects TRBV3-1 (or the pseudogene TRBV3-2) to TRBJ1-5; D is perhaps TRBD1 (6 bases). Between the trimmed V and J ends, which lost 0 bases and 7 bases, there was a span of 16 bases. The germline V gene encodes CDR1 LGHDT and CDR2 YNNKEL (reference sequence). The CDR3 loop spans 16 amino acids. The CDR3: CASSQEGRGRGQPQHF. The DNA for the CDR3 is TGTGCCAGCAGCCAAGAGGGCAGGGGAAGGGGACAGCCCCAGCATTTT.

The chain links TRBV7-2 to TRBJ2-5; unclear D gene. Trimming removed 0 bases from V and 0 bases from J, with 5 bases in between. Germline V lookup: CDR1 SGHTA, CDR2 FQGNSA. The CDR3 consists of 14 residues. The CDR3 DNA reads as TGTGCCAGCAGCTTAGCTGCGTACCAAGAGACCCAGTACTTC. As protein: CASSLAAYQETQYF. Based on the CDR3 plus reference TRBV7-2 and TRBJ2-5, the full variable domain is GAGVSQSPSNKVTEKGKDVELRCDPISGHTALYWYRQSLGQGLEFLIYFQGNSAPDKSGLPSDRFSAERTGGSVSTLTIQRTQQEDSAVYLCASSLAAYQETQYFGPGTRLLVL.

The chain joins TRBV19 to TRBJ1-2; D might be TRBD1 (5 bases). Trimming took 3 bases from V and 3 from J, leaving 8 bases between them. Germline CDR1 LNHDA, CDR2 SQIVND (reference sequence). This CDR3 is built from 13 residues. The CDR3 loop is CASSISGYYGYTF. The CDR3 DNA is TGTGCCAGTAGTATTTCAGGGTACTATGGCTACACCTTC.

The CDR3 protein is CASRRREDIYGYTF. CDR3 nucleotide sequence: TGTGCCAGCAGGAGGAGGGAAGATATTTATGGCTACACCTTC. The chain joins TRBV5-8 to TRBJ1-2; D gene ambiguous. The V end lost 5 bases, the J end lost 5 bases, and 16 bases lay between the germline ends. Germline lookup yields CDR1 SGHTS and CDR2 YDEGEE. CDR3 size: 14 residues.

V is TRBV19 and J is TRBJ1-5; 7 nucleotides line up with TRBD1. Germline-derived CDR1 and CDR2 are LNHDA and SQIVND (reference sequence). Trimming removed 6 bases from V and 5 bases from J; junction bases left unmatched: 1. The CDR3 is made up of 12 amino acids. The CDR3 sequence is CASRTGDQPQHF. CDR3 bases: TGTGCCAGTAGAACAGGGGATCAGCCCCAGCATTTT.

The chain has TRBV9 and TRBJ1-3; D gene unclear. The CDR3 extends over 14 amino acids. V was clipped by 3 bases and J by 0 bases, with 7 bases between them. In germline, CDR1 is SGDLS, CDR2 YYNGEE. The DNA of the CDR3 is TGTGCCAGCAGCGAGCATTCCTCTGGAAACACCATATATTTT. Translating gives CASSEHSSGNTIYF.

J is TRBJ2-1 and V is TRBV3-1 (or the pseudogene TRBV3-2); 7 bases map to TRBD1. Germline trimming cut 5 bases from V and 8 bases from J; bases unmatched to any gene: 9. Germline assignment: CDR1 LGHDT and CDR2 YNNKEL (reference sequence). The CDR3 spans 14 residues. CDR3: CASSTLQGWDEQFF. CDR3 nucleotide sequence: TGTGCCAGCAGCACATTACAGGGGTGGGATGAGCAGTTCTTC.

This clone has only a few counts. In DNA form, the CDR3 reads TGCGCCAGCAGCACGACAGGGGGCGGCTCACCCCTCCACTTT. Its protein product is CASSTTGGGSPLHF. V usage is TRBV4-1 and J usage is TRBJ1-6; 10 nucleotides agree with TRBD1. J gave up 10 bases and V 5 bases, and 5 bases lay outside the gene matches. Germline loops: CDR1 MGHRA, CDR2 YSYEKL. The CDR3 contains 14 residues.

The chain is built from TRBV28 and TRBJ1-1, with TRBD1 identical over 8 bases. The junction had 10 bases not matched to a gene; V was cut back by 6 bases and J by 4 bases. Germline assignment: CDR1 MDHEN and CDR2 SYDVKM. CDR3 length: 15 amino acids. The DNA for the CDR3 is TGTGCCAGCAGAAGTTCAGGGGGCTTCGGCACTGAAGCTTTCTTT. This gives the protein CASRSSGGFGTEAFF. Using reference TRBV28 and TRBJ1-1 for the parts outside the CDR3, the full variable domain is DVKVTQSSRYLVKRTGEKVFLECVQDMDHENMFWYRQDPGLGLRLIYFSYDVKMKEKGDIPEGYSVSREKKERFSLILESASTNQTSMYLCASRSSGGFGTEAFFGQGTRLTVV.

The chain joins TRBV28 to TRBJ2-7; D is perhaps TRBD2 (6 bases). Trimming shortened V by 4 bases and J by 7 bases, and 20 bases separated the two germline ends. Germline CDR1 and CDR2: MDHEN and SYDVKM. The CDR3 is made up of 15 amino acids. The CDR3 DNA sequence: TGTGCCAGCAGTTCGGTCGGACGGGGGACGGGAGAGCAGTACGTC. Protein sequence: CASSSVGRGTGEQYV.

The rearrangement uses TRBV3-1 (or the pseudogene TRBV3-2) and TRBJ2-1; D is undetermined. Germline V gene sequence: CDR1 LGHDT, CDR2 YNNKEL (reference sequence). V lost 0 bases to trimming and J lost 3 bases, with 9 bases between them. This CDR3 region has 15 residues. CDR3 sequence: CASSQDPNNYNEQFF. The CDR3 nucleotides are TGTGCCAGCAGCCAAGATCCCAACAACTACAATGAGCAGTTCTTC.

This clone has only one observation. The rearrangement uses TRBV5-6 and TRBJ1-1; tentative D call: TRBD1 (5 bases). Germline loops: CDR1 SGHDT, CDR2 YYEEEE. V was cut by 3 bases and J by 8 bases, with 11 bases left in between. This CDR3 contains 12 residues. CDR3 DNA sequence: TGTGCCAGCAGCTCCGACAGCCTAGAAGCTTTCTTT. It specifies CASSSDSLEAFF.

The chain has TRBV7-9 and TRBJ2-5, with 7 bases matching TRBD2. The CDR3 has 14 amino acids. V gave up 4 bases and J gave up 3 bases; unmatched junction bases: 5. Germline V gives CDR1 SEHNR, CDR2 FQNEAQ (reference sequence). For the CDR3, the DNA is TGTGCCAGCAGCTCAGTTGCGGGGGAAGAGACCCAGTACTTC. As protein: CASSSVAGEETQYF.

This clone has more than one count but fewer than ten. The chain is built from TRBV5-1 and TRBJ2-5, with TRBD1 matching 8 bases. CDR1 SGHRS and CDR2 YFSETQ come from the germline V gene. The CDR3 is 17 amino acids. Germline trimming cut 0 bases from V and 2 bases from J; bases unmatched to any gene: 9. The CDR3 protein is CASSLAPTGTGQETQYF. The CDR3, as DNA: TGCGCCAGCAGCTTGGCTCCAACCGGGACAGGTCAAGAGACCCAGTACTTC.

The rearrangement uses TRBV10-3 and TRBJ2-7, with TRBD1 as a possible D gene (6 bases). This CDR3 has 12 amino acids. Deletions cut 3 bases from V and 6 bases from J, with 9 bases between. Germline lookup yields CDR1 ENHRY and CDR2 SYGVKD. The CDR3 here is CAISDGRGEQYV. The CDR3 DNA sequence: TGTGCCATCAGTGATGGCAGGGGCGAGCAGTACGTC.

CDR3 DNA sequence: TGCGCCAGCAGCCAAGAGGAAGCGGGGCCAGAGACCCAGTACTTC. Protein: CASSQEEAGPETQYF. This chain connects TRBV4-3 to TRBJ2-5; 7 bases are a match to TRBD2. The CDR3 covers 15 residues. Germline CDR1 reads LGHNA; CDR2 reads YSLEER. The junction had 5 bases not matched to a gene; V was cut back by 0 bases and J by 4 bases.

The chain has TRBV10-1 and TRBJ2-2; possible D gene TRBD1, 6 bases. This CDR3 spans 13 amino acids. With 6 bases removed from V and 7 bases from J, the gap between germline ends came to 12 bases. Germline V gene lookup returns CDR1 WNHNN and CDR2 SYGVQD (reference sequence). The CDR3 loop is CASSPTGHGELFF. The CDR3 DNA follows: TGCGCCAGCAGCCCTACAGGGCACGGGGAGCTGTTTTTT.

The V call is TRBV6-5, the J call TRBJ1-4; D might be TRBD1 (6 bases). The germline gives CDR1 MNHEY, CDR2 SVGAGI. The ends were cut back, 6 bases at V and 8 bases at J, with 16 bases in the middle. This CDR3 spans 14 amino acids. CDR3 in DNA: TGTGCCAGCAGCCTGACAGGTCATGGGGAAAAACTGTTTTTT. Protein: CASSLTGHGEKLFF.

In nucleotides, the CDR3 is TGTGCCAGCAGTGACGGTCCAACTAATGAAAAACTGTTTTTT. Encoded protein: CASSDGPTNEKLFF. The rearrangement links TRBV2 to TRBJ1-4; D unclear. This CDR3 is 14 amino acids long. The V end lost 3 bases, the J end lost 0 bases, and 5 bases lay between the germline ends. Germline V CDR1 and CDR2: SNHLY, FYNNEI. The entire variable domain, with the rest obtained from reference TRBV2 and TRBJ1-4, is as follows: EPEVTQTPSHQVTQMGQEVILRCVPISNHLYFYWYRQILGQKVEFLVSFYNNEISEKSEIFDDQFSVERPDGSNFTLKIRSTKLEDSAMYFCASSDGPTNEKLFFGSGTQLSVL.

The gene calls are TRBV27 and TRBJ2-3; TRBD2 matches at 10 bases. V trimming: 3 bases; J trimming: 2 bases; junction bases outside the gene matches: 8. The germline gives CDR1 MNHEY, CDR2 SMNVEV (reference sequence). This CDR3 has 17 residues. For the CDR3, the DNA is TGTGCCAGCAGTTTGCGCCCCCTAGCGGGGGTCACAGATACGCAGTATTTT. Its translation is CASSLRPLAGVTDTQYF.

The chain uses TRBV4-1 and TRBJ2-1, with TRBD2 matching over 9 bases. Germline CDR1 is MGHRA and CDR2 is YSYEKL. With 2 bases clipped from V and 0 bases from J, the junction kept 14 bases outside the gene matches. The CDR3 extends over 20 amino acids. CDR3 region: CASSQPSGERGARSYNEQFF. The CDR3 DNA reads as TGCGCCAGCAGCCAACCCTCCGGGGAGCGGGGGGCCCGCTCCTACAATGAGCAGTTCTTC.

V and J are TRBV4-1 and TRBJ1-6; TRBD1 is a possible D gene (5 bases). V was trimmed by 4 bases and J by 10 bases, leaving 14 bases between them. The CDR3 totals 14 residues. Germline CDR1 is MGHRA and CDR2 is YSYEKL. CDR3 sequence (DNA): TGCGCCAGCAGCCCTAAAGCCAGGGAATCACCCCTCCACTTT. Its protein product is CASSPKARESPLHF.

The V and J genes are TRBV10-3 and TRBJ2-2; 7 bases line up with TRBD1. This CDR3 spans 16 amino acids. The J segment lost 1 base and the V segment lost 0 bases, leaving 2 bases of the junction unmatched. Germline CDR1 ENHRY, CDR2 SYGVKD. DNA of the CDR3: TGTGCCATCAGTGAGTCGAGACAGGGGAACACCGGGGAGCTGTTTTTT. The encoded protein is CAISESRQGNTGELFF.

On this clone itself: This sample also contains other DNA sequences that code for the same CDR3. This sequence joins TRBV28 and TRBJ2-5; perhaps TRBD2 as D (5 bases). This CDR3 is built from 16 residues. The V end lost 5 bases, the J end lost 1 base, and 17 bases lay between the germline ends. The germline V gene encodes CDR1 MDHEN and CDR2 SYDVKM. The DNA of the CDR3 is TGTGCCAGCAGTCCAGACCGGGGTCCGCCCCAAGAGACCCAGTACTTC. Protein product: CASSPDRGPPQETQYF.

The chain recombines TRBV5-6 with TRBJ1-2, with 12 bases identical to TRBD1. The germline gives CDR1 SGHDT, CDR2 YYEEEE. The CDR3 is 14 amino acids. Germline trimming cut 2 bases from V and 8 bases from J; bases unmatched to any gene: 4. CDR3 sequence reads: CASSFGDRGQGYTF. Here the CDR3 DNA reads TGTGCCAGCAGCTTTGGGGACAGGGGGCAAGGCTACACCTTC.

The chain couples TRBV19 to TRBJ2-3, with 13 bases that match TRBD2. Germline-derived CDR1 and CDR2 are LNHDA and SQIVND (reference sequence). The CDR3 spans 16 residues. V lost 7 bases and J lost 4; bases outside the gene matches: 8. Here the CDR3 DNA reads TGTGCCAGTATGAAACTAGCGGGGGGGCCAGCAGATACGCAGTATTTT. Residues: CASMKLAGGPADTQYF. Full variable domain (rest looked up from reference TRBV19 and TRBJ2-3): DGGITQSPKYLFRKEGQNVTLSCEQNLNHDAMYWYRQDPGQGLRLIYYSQIVNDFQKGDIAEGYSVSREKKESFPLTVTSAQKNPTAFYLCASMKLAGGPADTQYFGPGTRLTVL.

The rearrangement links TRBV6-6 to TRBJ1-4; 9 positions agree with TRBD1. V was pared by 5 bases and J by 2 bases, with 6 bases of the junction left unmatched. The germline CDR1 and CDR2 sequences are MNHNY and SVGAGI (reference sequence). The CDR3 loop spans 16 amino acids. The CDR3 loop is CASSSTGTGTNEKLFF. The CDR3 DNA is TGTGCCAGCAGTAGCACCGGGACAGGGACTAATGAAAAACTGTTTTTT.

CDR3 region: CASRASTDTQYF. In DNA, the CDR3 is TGTGCCAGCAGGGCTAGCACAGATACGCAGTATTTT. The chain links TRBV7-2 to TRBJ2-3; D call uncertain. This CDR3 comprises 12 residues. CDR1 is SGHTA, CDR2 FQGNSA, per germline. The ends were cut back, 6 bases at V and 0 bases at J, with 4 bases in the middle.

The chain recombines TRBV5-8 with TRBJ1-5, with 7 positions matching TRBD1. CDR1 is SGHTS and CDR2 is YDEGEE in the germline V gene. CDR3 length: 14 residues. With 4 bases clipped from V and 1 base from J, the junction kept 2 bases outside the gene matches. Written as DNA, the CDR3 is TGTGCCAGCAGCCGACAGGGCAGCAATCAGCCCCAGCATTTT. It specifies CASSRQGSNQPQHF.

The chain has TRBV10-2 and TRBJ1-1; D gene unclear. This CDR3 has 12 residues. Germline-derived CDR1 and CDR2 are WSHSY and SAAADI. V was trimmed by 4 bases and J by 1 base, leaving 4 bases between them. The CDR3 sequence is CASSATNTEAFF. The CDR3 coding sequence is TGCGCCAGCAGTGCTACGAACACTGAAGCTTTCTTT.

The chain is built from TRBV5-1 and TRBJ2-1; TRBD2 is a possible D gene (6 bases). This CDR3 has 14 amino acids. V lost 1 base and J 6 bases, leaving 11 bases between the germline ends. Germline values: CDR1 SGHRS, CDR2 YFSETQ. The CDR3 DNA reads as TGCGCCAGCAGCTTGCAGGCTAGCGTCAATGAGCAGTTCTTC. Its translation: CASSLQASVNEQFF. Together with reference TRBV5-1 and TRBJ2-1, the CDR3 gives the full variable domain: KAGVTQTPRYLIKTRGQQVTLSCSPISGHRSVSWYQQTPGQGLQFLFEYFSETQRNKGNFPGRFSGRQFSNSRSEMNVSTLELGDSALYLCASSLQASVNEQFFGPGTRLTVL.